This T cell receptor beta chain was sequenced for a study of CD4+ T cells in melanoma. TCRdb's table, derived via immunoSEQ multiplex PCR, lists solely in-frame clones and lacks some. The sample holds around 100,000 clones, around 93% seen once. In regard to this clone: Its antigen is still unknown.

Study results and caveats: CD8+ T cell, macrophage and B cell function reportedly correlated with neoantigen-specific CD4+ T cells. Diverse differentiation states were reported for melanoma neoantigen-specific CD4+ T cells.

The CDR3 has 13 amino acids. The rearrangement uses TRBV21-1 and TRBJ2-5; TRBD1 was called by the table and not checked on the DNA. TRBV21-1 is a known pseudogene. The sequencing sample was made of peripheral blood. This TCR derives from a human donor with melanoma. The CDR3 loop reads CASSTRGEETQYF. The CDR3 bases are TGTGCCAGCAGCACCAGGGGTGAAGAGACCCAGTACTTC.